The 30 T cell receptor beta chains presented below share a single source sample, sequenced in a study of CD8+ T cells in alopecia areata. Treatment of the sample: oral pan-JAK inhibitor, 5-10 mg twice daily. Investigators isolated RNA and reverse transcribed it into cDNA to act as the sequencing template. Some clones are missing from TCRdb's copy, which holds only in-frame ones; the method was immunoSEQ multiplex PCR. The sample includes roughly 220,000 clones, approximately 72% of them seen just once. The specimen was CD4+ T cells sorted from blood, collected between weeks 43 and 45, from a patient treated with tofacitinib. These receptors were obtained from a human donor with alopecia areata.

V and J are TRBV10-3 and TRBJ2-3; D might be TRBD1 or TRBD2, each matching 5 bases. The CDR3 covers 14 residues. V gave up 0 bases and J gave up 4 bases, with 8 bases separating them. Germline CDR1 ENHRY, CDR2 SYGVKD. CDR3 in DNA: TGTGCCATCAGTGAGTCGGGGGTACCAGATACGCAGTATTTT. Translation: CAISESGVPDTQYF.

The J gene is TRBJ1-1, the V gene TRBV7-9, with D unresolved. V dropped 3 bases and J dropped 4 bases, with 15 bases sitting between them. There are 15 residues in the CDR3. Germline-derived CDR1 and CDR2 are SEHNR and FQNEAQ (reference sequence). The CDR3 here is CASSFVNSRGTEAFF. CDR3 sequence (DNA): TGTGCCAGCAGCTTTGTTAACTCCCGAGGCACTGAAGCTTTCTTT. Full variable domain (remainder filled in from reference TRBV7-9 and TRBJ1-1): DTGVSQNPRHKITKRGQNVTFRCDPISEHNRLYWYRQTLGQGPEFLTYFQNEAQLEKSRLLSDRFSAERPKGSFSTLEIQRTEQGDSAMYLCASSFVNSRGTEAFFGQGTRLTVV.

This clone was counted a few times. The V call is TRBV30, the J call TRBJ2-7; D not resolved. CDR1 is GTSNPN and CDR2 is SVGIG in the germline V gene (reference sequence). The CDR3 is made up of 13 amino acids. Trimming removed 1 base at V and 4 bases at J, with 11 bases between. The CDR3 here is CAWSGTRSYEQYF. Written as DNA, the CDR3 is TGTGCCTGGAGTGGGACCAGGTCGTACGAGCAGTACTTC.

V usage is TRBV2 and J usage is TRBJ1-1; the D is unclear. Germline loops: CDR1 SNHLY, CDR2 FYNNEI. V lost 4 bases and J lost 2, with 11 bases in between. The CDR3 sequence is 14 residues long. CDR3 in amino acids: CASSGTWPNTEAFF. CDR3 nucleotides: TGTGCCAGCAGTGGGACTTGGCCCAACACTGAAGCTTTCTTT. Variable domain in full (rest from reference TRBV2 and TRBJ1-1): EPEVTQTPSHQVTQMGQEVILRCVPISNHLYFYWYRQILGQKVEFLVSFYNNEISEKSEIFDDQFSVERPDGSNFTLKIRSTKLEDSAMYFCASSGTWPNTEAFFGQGTRLTVV.

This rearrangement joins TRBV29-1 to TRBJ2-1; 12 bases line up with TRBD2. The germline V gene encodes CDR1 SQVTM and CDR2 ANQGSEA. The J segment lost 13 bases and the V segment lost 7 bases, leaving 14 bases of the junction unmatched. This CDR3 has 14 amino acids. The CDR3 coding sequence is TGCAGCGCCCTCTGGCTAGCGGGGGGGCCACGCCAGTTCTTC. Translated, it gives CSALWLAGGPRQFF.

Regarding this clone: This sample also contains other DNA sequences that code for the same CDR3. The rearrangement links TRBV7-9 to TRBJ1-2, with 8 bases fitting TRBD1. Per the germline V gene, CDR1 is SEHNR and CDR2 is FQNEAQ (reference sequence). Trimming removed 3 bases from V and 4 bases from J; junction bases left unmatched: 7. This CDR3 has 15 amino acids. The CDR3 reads CASSFTGTGGYGYTF. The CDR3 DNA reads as TGTGCCAGCAGCTTTACCGGGACAGGTGGCTATGGCTACACCTTC.

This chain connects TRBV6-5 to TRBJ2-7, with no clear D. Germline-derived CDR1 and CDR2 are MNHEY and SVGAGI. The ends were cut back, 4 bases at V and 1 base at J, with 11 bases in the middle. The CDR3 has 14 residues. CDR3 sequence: CASSSPDKSYEQYF. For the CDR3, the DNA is TGTGCCAGCAGTTCGCCCGACAAGTCCTACGAGCAGTACTTC.

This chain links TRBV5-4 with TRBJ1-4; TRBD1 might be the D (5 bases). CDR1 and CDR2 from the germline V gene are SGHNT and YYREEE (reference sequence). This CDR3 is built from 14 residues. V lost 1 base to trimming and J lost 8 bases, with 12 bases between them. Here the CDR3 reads CASSLPGRDEKLFF. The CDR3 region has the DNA TGTGCCAGCAGCTTGCCAGGGCGAGACGAAAAACTGTTTTTT.

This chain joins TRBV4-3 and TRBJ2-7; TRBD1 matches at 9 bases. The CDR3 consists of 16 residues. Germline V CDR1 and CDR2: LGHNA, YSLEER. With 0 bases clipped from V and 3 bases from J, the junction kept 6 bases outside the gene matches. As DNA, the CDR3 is TGCGCCAGCAGCCAAGATTATACAGGGGGCATCTACGAGCAGTACTTC. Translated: CASSQDYTGGIYEQYF.

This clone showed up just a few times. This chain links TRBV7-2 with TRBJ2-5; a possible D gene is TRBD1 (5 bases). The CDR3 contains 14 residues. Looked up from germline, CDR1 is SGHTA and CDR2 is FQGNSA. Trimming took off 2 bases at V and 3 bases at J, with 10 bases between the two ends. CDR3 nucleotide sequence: TGTGCCAGCAGCTTATGGCAGGGAAAAGAGACCCAGTACTTC. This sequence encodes CASSLWQGKETQYF.

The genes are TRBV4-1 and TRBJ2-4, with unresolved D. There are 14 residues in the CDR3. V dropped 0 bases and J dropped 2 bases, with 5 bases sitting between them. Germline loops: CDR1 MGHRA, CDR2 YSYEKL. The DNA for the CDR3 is TGCGCCAGCAGCCAAGATCCGACCAAAAACATTCAGTACTTC. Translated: CASSQDPTKNIQYF.

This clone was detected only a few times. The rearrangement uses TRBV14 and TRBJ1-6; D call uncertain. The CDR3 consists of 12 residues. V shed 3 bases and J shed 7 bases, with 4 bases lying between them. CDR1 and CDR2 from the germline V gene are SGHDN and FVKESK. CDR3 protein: CASSHLNSPLHF. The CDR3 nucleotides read TGTGCCAGCAGCCATCTCAATTCACCCCTCCACTTT.

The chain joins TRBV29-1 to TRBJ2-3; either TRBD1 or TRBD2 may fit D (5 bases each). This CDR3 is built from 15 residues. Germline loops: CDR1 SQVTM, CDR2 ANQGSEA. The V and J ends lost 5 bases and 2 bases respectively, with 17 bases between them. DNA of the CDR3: TGCAGCGTTCGAAATAGACGGGACCCCACAGATACGCAGTATTTT. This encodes CSVRNRRDPTDTQYF.

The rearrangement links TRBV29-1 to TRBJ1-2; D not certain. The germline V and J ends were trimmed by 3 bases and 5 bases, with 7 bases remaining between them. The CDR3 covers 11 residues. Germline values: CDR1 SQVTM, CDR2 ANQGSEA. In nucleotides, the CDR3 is TGCAGCGTTGATGAAGGTTATGGCTACACCTTC. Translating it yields CSVDEGYGYTF. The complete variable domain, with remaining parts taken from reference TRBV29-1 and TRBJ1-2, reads SAVISQKPSRDICQRGTSLTIQCQVDSQVTMMFWYRQQPGQSLTLIATANQGSEATYESGFVIDKFPISRPNLTFSTLTVSNMSPEDSSIYLCSVDEGYGYTFGSGTRLTVV.

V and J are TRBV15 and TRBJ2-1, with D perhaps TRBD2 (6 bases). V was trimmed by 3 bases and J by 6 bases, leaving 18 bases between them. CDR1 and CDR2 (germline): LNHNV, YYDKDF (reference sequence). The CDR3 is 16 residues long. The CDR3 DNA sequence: TGTGCCACCAGCAGCTATGACCGACTAGGAAGCAATGAGCAGTTCTTC. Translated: CATSSYDRLGSNEQFF.

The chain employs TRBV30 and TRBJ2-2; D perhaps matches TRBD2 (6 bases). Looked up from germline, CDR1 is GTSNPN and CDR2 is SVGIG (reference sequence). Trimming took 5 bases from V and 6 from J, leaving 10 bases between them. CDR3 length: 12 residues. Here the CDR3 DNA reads TGTGCCTGGGAGGGACTTTCCGGGGAGCTGTTTTTT. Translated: CAWEGLSGELFF.

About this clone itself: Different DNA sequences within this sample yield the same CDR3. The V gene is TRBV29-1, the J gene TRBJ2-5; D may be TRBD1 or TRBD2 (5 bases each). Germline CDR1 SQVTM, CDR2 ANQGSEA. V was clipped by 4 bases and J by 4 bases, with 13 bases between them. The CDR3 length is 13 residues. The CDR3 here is CSVAGDRRETQYF. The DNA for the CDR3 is TGCAGCGTTGCCGGGGACCGGAGAGAGACCCAGTACTTC.

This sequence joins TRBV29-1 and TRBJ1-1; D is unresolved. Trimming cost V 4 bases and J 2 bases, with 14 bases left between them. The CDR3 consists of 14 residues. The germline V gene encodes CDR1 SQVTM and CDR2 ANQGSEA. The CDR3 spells CSVASYLSNTEAFF. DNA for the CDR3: TGCAGCGTTGCGTCGTATCTGTCAAACACTGAAGCTTTCTTT.

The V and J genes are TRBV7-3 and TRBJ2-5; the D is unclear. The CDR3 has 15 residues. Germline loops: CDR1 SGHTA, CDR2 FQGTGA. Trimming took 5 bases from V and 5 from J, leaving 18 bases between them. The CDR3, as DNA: TGTGCCAGCAGCGTGGGTTGGGCGTTGGGGGAGACCCAGTACTTC. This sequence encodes CASSVGWALGETQYF.

The CDR3 DNA reads TGTGCCAGCAGCCCGGGACAAGGCTACAATGAGCAGTTCTTC. Its translation: CASSPGQGYNEQFF. V and J are TRBV5-6 and TRBJ2-1, with a tentative D call TRBD1 (6 bases). Germline V gene sequence: CDR1 SGHDT, CDR2 YYEEEE. Deletions cut 4 bases from V and 3 bases from J, with 11 bases between. This CDR3 has 14 amino acids.

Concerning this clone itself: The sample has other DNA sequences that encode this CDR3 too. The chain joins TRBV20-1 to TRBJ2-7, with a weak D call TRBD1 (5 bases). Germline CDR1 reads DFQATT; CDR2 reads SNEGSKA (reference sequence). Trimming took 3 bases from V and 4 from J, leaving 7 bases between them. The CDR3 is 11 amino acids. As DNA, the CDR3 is TGCAGTGCTAGTAGGGGTTACGAGCAGTACTTC. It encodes CSASRGYEQYF.

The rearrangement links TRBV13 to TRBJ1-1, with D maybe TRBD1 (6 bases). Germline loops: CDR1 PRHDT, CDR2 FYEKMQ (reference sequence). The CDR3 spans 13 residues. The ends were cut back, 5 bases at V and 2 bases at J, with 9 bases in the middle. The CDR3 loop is CASSQQGNTEAFF. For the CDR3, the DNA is TGTGCCAGCAGCCAACAGGGAAACACTGAAGCTTTCTTT.

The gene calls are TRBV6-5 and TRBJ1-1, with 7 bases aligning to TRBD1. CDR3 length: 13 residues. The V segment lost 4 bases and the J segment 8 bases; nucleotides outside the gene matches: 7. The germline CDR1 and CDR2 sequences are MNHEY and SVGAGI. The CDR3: CASSSTGEGEAFF. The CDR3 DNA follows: TGTGCCAGCAGTTCCACAGGGGAAGGGGAAGCTTTCTTT.

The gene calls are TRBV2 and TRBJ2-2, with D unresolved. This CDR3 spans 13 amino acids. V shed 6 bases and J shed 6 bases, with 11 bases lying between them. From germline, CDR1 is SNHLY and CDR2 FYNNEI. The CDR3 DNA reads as TGTGCCAGCAGCGGCCGGACCCCCGGGGAGCTGTTTTTT. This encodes CASSGRTPGELFF.

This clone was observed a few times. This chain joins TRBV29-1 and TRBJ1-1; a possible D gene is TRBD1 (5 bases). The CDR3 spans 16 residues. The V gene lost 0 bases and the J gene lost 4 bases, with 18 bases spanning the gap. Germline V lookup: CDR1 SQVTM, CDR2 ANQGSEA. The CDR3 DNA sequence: TGCAGCGTTGAAGATACCTTGTTAGGGGAGGCCACTGAAGCTTTCTTT. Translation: CSVEDTLLGEATEAFF. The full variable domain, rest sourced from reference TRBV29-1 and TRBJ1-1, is SAVISQKPSRDICQRGTSLTIQCQVDSQVTMMFWYRQQPGQSLTLIATANQGSEATYESGFVIDKFPISRPNLTFSTLTVSNMSPEDSSIYLCSVEDTLLGEATEAFFGQGTRLTVV.

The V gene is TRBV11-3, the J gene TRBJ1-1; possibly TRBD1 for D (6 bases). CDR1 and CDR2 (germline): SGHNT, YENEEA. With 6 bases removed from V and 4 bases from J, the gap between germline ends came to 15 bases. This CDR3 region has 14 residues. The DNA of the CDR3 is TGTGCCAGCAGTTCTACAGGGTATGGCACTGAAGCTTTCTTT. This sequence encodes CASSSTGYGTEAFF.

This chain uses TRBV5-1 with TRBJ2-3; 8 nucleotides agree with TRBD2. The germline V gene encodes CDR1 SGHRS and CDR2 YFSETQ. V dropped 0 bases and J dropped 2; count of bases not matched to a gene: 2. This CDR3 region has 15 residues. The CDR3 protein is CASSLAGGDTDTQYF. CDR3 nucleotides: TGCGCCAGCAGCTTGGCCGGGGGGGACACAGATACGCAGTATTTT.

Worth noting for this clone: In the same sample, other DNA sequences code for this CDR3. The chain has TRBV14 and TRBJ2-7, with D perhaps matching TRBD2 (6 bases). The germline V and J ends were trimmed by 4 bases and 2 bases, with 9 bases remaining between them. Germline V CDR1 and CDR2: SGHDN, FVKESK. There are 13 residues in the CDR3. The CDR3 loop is CASSLGGPYEQYF. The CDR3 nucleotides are TGTGCCAGCAGCCTGGGGGGTCCCTACGAGCAGTACTTC.

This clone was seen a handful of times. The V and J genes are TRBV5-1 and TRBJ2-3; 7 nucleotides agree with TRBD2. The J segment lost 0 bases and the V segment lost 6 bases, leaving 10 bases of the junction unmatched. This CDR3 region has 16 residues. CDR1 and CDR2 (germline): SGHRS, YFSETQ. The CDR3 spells CASTRGVNPSTDTQYF. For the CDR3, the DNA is TGCGCCAGCACCCGGGGGGTGAACCCTAGCACAGATACGCAGTATTTT.

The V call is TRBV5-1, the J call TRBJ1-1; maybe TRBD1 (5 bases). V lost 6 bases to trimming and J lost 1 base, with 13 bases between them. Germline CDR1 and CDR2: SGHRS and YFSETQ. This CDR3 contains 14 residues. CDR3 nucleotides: TGCGCCAGCACTCCGACGGGACCGAACACTGAAGCTTTCTTT. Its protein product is CASTPTGPNTEAFF.